This T cell receptor (beta chain) stems from a study of blood T cell repertoires in COVID-19. Germline trimming cut 4 bases from V and 0 bases from J; bases unmatched to any gene: 5. Germline V gene lookup returns CDR1 SNHLY and CDR2 FYNNEI. CDR3 length: 15 residues. TCRdb's table, derived via immunoSEQ multiplex PCR, lists solely in-frame clones and lacks some. The sample has 110,000 to 150,000 clones; about 80% are singletons. The sample comprised peripheral blood. This TCR came from a woman aged 80 or older with acute or convalescent COVID-19. V and J are TRBV2 and TRBJ2-7, with 8 nucleotides matching TRBD1. The CDR3 loop is CASSADRVSSYEQYF. The CDR3, as DNA: TGTGCCAGCAGTGCGGACAGGGTGAGCTCCTACGAGCAGTACTTC. The full variable domain, in which reference TRBV2 and TRBJ2-7 provide the parts outside the CDR3, is EPEVTQTPSHQVTQMGQEVILRCVPISNHLYFYWYRQILGQKVEFLVSFYNNEISEKSEIFDDQFSVERPDGSNFTLKIRSTKLEDSAMYFCASSADRVSSYEQYFGPGTRLTVT.